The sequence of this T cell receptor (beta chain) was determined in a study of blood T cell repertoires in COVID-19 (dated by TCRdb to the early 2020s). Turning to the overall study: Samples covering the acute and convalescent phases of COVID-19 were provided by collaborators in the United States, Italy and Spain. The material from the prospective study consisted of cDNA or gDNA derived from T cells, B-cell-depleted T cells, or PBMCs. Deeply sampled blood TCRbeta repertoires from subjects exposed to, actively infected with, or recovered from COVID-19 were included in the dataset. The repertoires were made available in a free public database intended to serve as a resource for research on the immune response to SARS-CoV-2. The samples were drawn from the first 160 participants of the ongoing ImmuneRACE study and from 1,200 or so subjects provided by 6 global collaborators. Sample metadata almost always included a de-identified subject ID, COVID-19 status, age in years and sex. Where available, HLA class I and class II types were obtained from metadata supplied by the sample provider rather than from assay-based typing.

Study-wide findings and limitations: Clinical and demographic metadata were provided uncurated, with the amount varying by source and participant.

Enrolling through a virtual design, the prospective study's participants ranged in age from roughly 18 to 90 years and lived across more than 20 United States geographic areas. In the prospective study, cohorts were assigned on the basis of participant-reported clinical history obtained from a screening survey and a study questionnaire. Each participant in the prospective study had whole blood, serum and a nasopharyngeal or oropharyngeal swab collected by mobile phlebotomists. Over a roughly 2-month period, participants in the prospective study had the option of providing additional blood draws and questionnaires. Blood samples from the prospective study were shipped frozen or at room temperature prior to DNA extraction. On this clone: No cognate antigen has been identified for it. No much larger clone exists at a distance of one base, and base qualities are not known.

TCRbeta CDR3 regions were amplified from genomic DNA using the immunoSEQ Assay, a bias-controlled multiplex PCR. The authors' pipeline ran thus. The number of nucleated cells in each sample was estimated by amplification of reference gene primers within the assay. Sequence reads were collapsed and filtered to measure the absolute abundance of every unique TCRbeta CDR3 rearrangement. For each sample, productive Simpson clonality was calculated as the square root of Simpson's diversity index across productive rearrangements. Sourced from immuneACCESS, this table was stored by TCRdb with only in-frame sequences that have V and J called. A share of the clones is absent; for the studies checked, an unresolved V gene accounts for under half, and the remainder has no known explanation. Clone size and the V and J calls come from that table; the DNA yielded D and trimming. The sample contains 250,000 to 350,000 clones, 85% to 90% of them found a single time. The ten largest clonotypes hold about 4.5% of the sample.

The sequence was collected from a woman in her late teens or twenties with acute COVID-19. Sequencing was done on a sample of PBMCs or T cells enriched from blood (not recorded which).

At the DNA level, the sequence is TGTGCCAGCAGTTACTCGATCCCAGGGGGCGATCAGCCCCAGCATTTT. The translation is CASSYSIPGGDQPQHF. Recombination connected TRBV6-2 or TRBV6-3 to TRBJ1-5; the central 8 bases match TRBD1. The CDR3 starts with the cysteine, ends with the phenylalanine, and has 16 residues. The sequence is cut down to CDR3 DNA, 48 bases in frame from base 1. Unmatched junction bases come to 6, with V trimmed by 0 bases and J by 5 bases. Via the germline V gene, CDR1 is MNHEY and CDR2 SVGEGT.